These 20 T cell receptor beta chains originate from one sample sequenced in a study of cytomegalovirus exposure and HLA in healthy donors. This PCR relied on a set of 60 Vbeta primers and 13 Jbeta primers. Libraries were prepared by immunoSEQ multiplex PCR; TCRdb keeps only in-frame clonotypes and omits some of them. The sample has about 110,000 clones, 60% to 85% seen once; the top ten hold 5.2%. Input material: PBMCs. The receptors derive from a female donor in good health and CMV-seropositive.

The chain is built from TRBV18 and TRBJ2-7; no clear D. Per germline, CDR1 KGHSH and CDR2 LQKENI. The CDR3 covers 16 residues. Between the trimmed V and J ends, which lost 4 bases and 3 bases, there was a span of 19 bases. This CDR3 reads CASSQSRMSANYEQYF. The DNA of the CDR3 is TGTGCCAGCTCACAGTCGAGGATGAGCGCGAACTACGAGCAGTACTTC.

V usage is TRBV12-5 and J usage is TRBJ2-1, with 9 bases fitting TRBD2. The length of the CDR3 is 17 residues. The germline CDR1 and CDR2 sequences are LGHNT and FRNRAP. The V segment lost 0 bases and the J segment 4 bases; nucleotides outside the gene matches: 7. CDR3 sequence (DNA): TGTGCTAGTGGTTTGGTACTGTTAGCGGGAGCGTACAATGAGCAGTTCTTC. This translates into CASGLVLLAGAYNEQFF.

The rearrangement uses TRBV5-1 and TRBJ2-3, with 8 nucleotides matching TRBD1. The CDR3 loop spans 15 amino acids. The trim removed 4 bases at V and 1 base at J, leaving 5 bases unmatched. Germline lookup yields CDR1 SGHRS and CDR2 YFSETQ. The CDR3 loop reads CASSPGQGGTDTQYF. CDR3 DNA: TGCGCCAGCAGCCCCGGACAGGGCGGCACAGATACGCAGTATTTT.

The gene calls are TRBV4-1 and TRBJ1-4; D unclear. This CDR3 region has 15 residues. V lost 1 base and J lost 4, with 10 bases in between. The germline V gene has CDR1 MGHRA and CDR2 YSYEKL. DNA for the CDR3: TGCGCCAGCAGCCAAGGAAAGAGACTTAATGAAAAACTGTTTTTT. Its protein is CASSQGKRLNEKLFF.

The chain employs TRBV19 and TRBJ1-2; TRBD1 aligns across 7 bases. This CDR3 comprises 15 residues. The germline V gene has CDR1 LNHDA and CDR2 SQIVND (reference sequence). With 4 bases clipped from V and 3 bases from J, the junction kept 8 bases outside the gene matches. CDR3 bases: TGTGCCAGTAGTAGGCTCACAACAGGGGACTATGGCTACACCTTC. Translated: CASSRLTTGDYGYTF. Combining the CDR3 with reference TRBV19 and TRBJ1-2 gives the whole variable domain DGGITQSPKYLFRKEGQNVTLSCEQNLNHDAMYWYRQDPGQGLRLIYYSQIVNDFQKGDIAEGYSVSREKKESFPLTVTSAQKNPTAFYLCASSRLTTGDYGYTFGSGTRLTVV.

The chain recombines TRBV6-6 with TRBJ1-2; 9 bases map to TRBD1. From germline, CDR1 is MNHNY and CDR2 SVGAGI (reference sequence). Losses at the gene ends were 4 bases for V and 6 bases for J; bases not matched to a gene: 3. The CDR3 consists of 13 residues. CDR3 region: CASSSWTGDGYTF. CDR3 DNA sequence: TGTGCCAGCAGTTCCTGGACAGGGGATGGCTACACCTTC.

This clone was seen once. This chain connects TRBV19 to TRBJ1-2; D remains unclear. The CDR3 has 15 amino acids. The V and J ends lost 1 base and 8 bases respectively, with 17 bases between them. The V gene's germline CDR1 is LNHDA and CDR2 SQIVND (reference sequence). CDR3 sequence reads: CASSIAQTLTGGYTF. The CDR3 DNA reads TGTGCCAGTAGTATAGCTCAAACTTTAACGGGAGGCTACACCTTC.

This rearrangement joins TRBV18 to TRBJ1-2; D is undetermined. CDR3 length: 13 residues. Looked up from germline, CDR1 is KGHSH and CDR2 is LQKENI. V was trimmed by 2 bases and J by 0 bases, leaving 4 bases between them. The CDR3 nucleotides read TGTGCCAGCTCACCATCCACTAACTATGGCTACACCTTC. Amino acids: CASSPSTNYGYTF.

The chain recombines TRBV5-4 with TRBJ2-7; D uncertain. Germline-derived CDR1 and CDR2 are SGHNT and YYREEE (reference sequence). V lost 3 bases to trimming and J lost 9 bases, with 16 bases between them. The CDR3 has 13 residues. The CDR3 DNA is TGTGCCAGCAGCTATTCGACAACGCCTGGGCAGTACTTC. Translated, it gives CASSYSTTPGQYF. The whole variable domain, remainder taken from reference TRBV5-4 and TRBJ2-7, is ETGVTQSPTHLIKTRGQQVTLRCSSQSGHNTVSWYQQALGQGPQFIFQYYREEENGRGNFPPRFSGLQFPNYSSELNVNALELDDSALYLCASSYSTTPGQYFGPGTRLTVT.

This chain connects TRBV7-9 to TRBJ1-4, with 10 bases fitting TRBD1. The CDR3 contains 15 residues. Germline CDR1 is SEHNR and CDR2 is FQNEAQ (reference sequence). Losses at the gene ends were 6 bases for V and 8 bases for J; bases not matched to a gene: 9. This chain's CDR3 is CASSSWTGGTEKLFF. The CDR3 DNA reads as TGTGCCAGCAGTTCTTGGACAGGGGGAACGGAAAAACTGTTTTTT.

The chain uses TRBV6-1 and TRBJ1-2; D may be TRBD1 (6 bases). V was trimmed by 0 bases and J by 4 bases, leaving 12 bases between them. This CDR3 spans 15 amino acids. Germline CDR1 is MNHNS and CDR2 is SASEGT. The CDR3 DNA sequence: TGTGCCAGCAGTGAAGCGTGGGGGCGCAGCTATGGCTACACCTTC. It yields the protein CASSEAWGRSYGYTF.

The rearrangement uses TRBV19 and TRBJ1-5; 9 bases map to TRBD1. The V gene's germline CDR1 is LNHDA and CDR2 SQIVND (reference sequence). This CDR3 spans 12 amino acids. V gave up 8 bases and J gave up 4 bases; unmatched junction bases: 0. The chain's CDR3 is CASGQGNQPQHF. CDR3 coding DNA: TGTGCCAGTGGACAGGGGAATCAGCCCCAGCATTTT. Full variable domain (missing parts from reference TRBV19 and TRBJ1-5): DGGITQSPKYLFRKEGQNVTLSCEQNLNHDAMYWYRQDPGQGLRLIYYSQIVNDFQKGDIAEGYSVSREKKESFPLTVTSAQKNPTAFYLCASGQGNQPQHFGDGTRLSIL.

J is TRBJ2-5 and V is TRBV18; D perhaps matches TRBD1 (5 bases). Per the germline V gene, CDR1 is KGHSH and CDR2 is LQKENI. V lost 6 bases and J lost 5, with 16 bases in between. This CDR3 region has 14 residues. This CDR3 is CASSQTTGSETQYF. As DNA, the CDR3 is TGTGCCAGCTCGCAAACAACAGGTAGCGAGACCCAGTACTTC.

This clone was observed a single time. The V and J genes are TRBV5-8 and TRBJ2-7; D is perhaps TRBD2 (5 bases). This CDR3 has 14 residues. Trimming cost V 0 bases and J 4 bases, with 11 bases left between them. The germline CDR1 and CDR2 sequences are SGHTS and YDEGEE. CDR3 residues: CASSLAGSVYEQYF. CDR3 nucleotide sequence: TGTGCCAGCAGCTTGGCGGGGTCCGTGTACGAGCAGTACTTC.

The chain recombines TRBV5-1 with TRBJ2-5; D is possibly TRBD2 (5 bases). The CDR3 extends over 15 amino acids. V was cut by 0 bases and J by 2 bases, with 11 bases left in between. Germline V gives CDR1 SGHRS, CDR2 YFSETQ. The CDR3: CASSLEVGDQETQYF. CDR3 bases: TGCGCCAGCAGCTTGGAAGTCGGGGATCAAGAGACCCAGTACTTC.

The chain combines TRBV9 with TRBJ2-7; D remains unclear. The CDR3 spans 14 residues. Trimming cost V 4 bases and J 7 bases, with 18 bases left between them. Germline CDR1 reads SGDLS; CDR2 reads YYNGEE. The CDR3 loop reads CASSRQWARGEQYF. In DNA, the CDR3 is TGTGCCAGCAGCCGCCAGTGGGCCCGTGGGGAGCAGTACTTC.

This clone was found once. DNA for the CDR3: TGTGCCAGCAGTTACTTCAGGGCTAACTATGGCTACACCTTC. Its translation is CASSYFRANYGYTF. J is TRBJ1-2 and V is TRBV6-6; perhaps TRBD1 as D (5 bases). CDR3 size: 14 residues. With 1 base removed from V and 0 bases from J, the gap between germline ends came to 6 bases. CDR1 and CDR2 (germline): MNHNY, SVGAGI (reference sequence).

The chain joins TRBV28 to TRBJ1-2; tentative D call: TRBD1 (5 bases). The CDR3 contains 14 residues. V lost 2 bases and J 13 bases, leaving 20 bases between the germline ends. Germline CDR1 and CDR2: MDHEN and SYDVKM. CDR3 in DNA: TGTGCCAGCAGTTTAGGAGCTTCAGGGATCTTGGCCACCTTC. Translation: CASSLGASGILATF.

This sequence joins TRBV5-4 and TRBJ2-3; 8 bases line up with TRBD2. With 6 bases clipped from V and 0 bases from J, the junction kept 15 bases outside the gene matches. From germline, CDR1 is SGHNT and CDR2 YYREEE (reference sequence). The CDR3 spans 18 residues. The CDR3 nucleotides read TGTGCCAGCACCCAGCGCATTAAAGCGGGGGTTAGCACAGATACGCAGTATTTT. Encoded protein: CASTQRIKAGVSTDTQYF.

The rearrangement joins TRBV28 to TRBJ2-7, with a weak D call TRBD1 (6 bases). Trimming left V 2 bases short and J 3 bases short, with 23 bases between. This CDR3 is built from 18 residues. Germline values: CDR1 MDHEN, CDR2 SYDVKM. The CDR3 sequence: CASSLAIRVGGSHYEQYF. The CDR3 region has the DNA TGTGCCAGCAGTTTAGCTATCAGGGTTGGGGGCTCCCACTACGAGCAGTACTTC.